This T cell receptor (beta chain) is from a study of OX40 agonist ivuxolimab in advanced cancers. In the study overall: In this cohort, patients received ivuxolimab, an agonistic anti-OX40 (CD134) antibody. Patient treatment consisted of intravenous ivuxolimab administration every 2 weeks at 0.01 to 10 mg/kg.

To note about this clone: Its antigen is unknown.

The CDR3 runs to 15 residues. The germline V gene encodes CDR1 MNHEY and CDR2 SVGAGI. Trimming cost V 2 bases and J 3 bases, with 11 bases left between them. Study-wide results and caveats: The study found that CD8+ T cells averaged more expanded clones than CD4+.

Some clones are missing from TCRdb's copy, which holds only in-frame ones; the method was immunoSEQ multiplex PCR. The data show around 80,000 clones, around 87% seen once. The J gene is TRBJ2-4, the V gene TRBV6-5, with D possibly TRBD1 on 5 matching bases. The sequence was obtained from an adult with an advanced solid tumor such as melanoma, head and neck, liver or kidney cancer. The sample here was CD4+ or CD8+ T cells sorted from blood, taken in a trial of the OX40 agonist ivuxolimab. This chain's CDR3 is CASSYNQGGKNIQYF. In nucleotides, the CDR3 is TGTGCCAGCAGTTACAATCAGGGCGGCAAAAACATTCAGTACTTC.